One sample yielded the 23 T cell receptor beta chains listed below, sequenced in a study of neoadjuvant anti-PD-1 for oral cavity cancer. Time point of the sample: after neoadjuvant nivolumab, at surgical resection. The table came from immunoSEQ multiplex PCR; TCRdb's copy has only in-frame clones and leaves some out. The sample shows approximately 8,200 clones, 70% of them seen only once. The sample in question was PBMCs, obtained after nivolumab (anti-PD-1) treatment. The receptors shown here come from a person aged 35-79 years with oral cavity squamous cell carcinoma.

The chain employs TRBV7-9 and TRBJ1-3; TRBD1 is a possible D gene (5 bases). CDR1 SEHNR and CDR2 FQNEAQ come from the germline V gene (reference sequence). This CDR3 is built from 16 residues. V was cut by 5 bases and J by 0 bases, with 14 bases left in between. CDR3 in DNA: TGTGCCAGCAGCCCCTCCACAGGTCTCTCTGGAAACACCATATATTTT. Residues: CASSPSTGLSGNTIYF. The full variable domain, rest sourced from reference TRBV7-9 and TRBJ1-3, is DTGVSQNPRHKITKRGQNVTFRCDPISEHNRLYWYRQTLGQGPEFLTYFQNEAQLEKSRLLSDRFSAERPKGSFSTLEIQRTEQGDSAMYLCASSPSTGLSGNTIYFGEGSWLTVV.

In the case of this clone: A junction end diverges from the germline sequence, so it may reflect a read error. The chain employs TRBV7-8 and TRBJ2-7; D is possibly TRBD1 (6 bases). The CDR3 length is 13 residues. Looked up from germline, CDR1 is SGHVS and CDR2 is FQNEAQ. The CDR3 reads CASSPISQGPPNF. Here the CDR3 DNA reads TGTGCCAGCAGCCCCATCAGCCAGGGGCCCCCGAACTTC.

The rearrangement uses TRBV9 and TRBJ2-6, with a possible D match to TRBD1 (5 bases). The germline V gene encodes CDR1 SGDLS and CDR2 YYNGEE. Trimming shortened V by 4 bases and J by 2 bases, and 13 bases separated the two germline ends. The CDR3 sequence is 16 residues long. CDR3: CASSFDPGPGANVLTF. Here the CDR3 DNA reads TGTGCCAGCAGCTTCGATCCAGGGCCTGGGGCCAACGTCCTGACTTTC. The whole variable domain, remainder taken from reference TRBV9 and TRBJ2-6, is DSGVTQTPKHLITATGQRVTLRCSPRSGDLSVYWYQQSLDQGLQFLIQYYNGEERAKGNILERFSAQQFPDLHSELNLSSLELGDSALYFCASSFDPGPGANVLTFGAGSRLTVL.

The J gene is TRBJ2-7, the V gene TRBV7-2; 7 bases map to TRBD2. The CDR3 runs 15 residues. From germline, CDR1 is SGHTA and CDR2 FQGNSA. V shed 7 bases, J shed 0 bases, and the junction held 9 bases outside the gene matches. CDR3 bases: TGTGCCAGCACCCCAACTAGCGCGAGCTCCTACGAGCAGTACTTC. Its protein is CASTPTSASSYEQYF.

This clone was found a few times. This chain uses TRBV7-4 with TRBJ2-1, with a possible D match to TRBD1 (6 bases). CDR1 is SGHVT, CDR2 SQSDAQ, per germline. Trimming took 5 bases from V and 5 from J, leaving 13 bases between them. The CDR3 has 14 amino acids. The CDR3 coding sequence is TGTGCCAGCAGCCCCCGAGGACAGCACAATGAGCAGTTCTTC. Translating gives CASSPRGQHNEQFF.

This chain links TRBV4-1 with TRBJ1-3; a possible D gene is TRBD1 (6 bases). CDR1 is MGHRA and CDR2 is YSYEKL in the germline V gene. V was pared by 0 bases and J by 2 bases, with 14 bases between. This CDR3 region has 17 residues. The chain's CDR3 is CASSQDWGATAGNTIYF. CDR3 nucleotides: TGCGCCAGCAGCCAAGATTGGGGGGCGACGGCTGGAAACACCATATATTTT.

This clone was seen only a few times. This chain links TRBV18 with TRBJ1-5; TRBD1 matches at 7 bases. This CDR3 spans 16 amino acids. J gave up 6 bases and V 4 bases, and 12 bases lay outside the gene matches. The germline CDR1 and CDR2 sequences are KGHSH and LQKENI. CDR3 DNA: TGTGCCAGCTCACTATCCTCAGGGGGGGTGATTCAGCCCCAGCATTTT. Translating it yields CASSLSSGGVIQPQHF.

This chain links TRBV5-6 with TRBJ2-3, with 15 bases identical to TRBD2. The length of the CDR3 is 16 residues. CDR1 SGHDT and CDR2 YYEEEE come from the germline V gene. V lost 4 bases and J lost 9; bases outside the gene matches: 9. CDR3 in DNA: TGTGCCAGCAGCCCAGGACTAGCGGGGGGGCTAGGGACGCAGTATTTT. Amino acids: CASSPGLAGGLGTQYF.

V gene TRBV5-4 combines with J gene TRBJ2-2; 8 bases fit TRBD2. V lost 5 bases and J lost 7; bases outside the gene matches: 10. There are 15 residues in the CDR3. Germline CDR1 reads SGHNT; CDR2 reads YYREEE (reference sequence). The CDR3 DNA sequence: TGTGCCAGCAGACCGAGCGGGGGAGGGATCGGGGAGCTGTTTTTT. As protein: CASRPSGGGIGELFF. Variable domain in full (rest from reference TRBV5-4 and TRBJ2-2): ETGVTQSPTHLIKTRGQQVTLRCSSQSGHNTVSWYQQALGQGPQFIFQYYREEENGRGNFPPRFSGLQFPNYSSELNVNALELDDSALYLCASRPSGGGIGELFFGEGSRLTVL.

This clone occurred a few times. The J gene is TRBJ1-5, the V gene TRBV9; perhaps TRBD1 as D (5 bases). This CDR3 spans 15 amino acids. Germline CDR1 and CDR2: SGDLS and YYNGEE. V dropped 4 bases and J dropped 7 bases, with 18 bases sitting between them. The CDR3 region is CASSPRAGQGQPQHF. CDR3 sequence (DNA): TGTGCCAGCAGCCCCCGGGCAGGGCAAGGACAGCCCCAGCATTTT. Complete variable domain (other parts from reference TRBV9 and TRBJ1-5): DSGVTQTPKHLITATGQRVTLRCSPRSGDLSVYWYQQSLDQGLQFLIQYYNGEERAKGNILERFSAQQFPDLHSELNLSSLELGDSALYFCASSPRAGQGQPQHFGDGTRLSIL.

This sequence joins TRBV10-1 and TRBJ2-3; no clear D gene. Trimming stripped 8 bases from V and 4 bases from J, with 10 bases between. This CDR3 contains 12 residues. CDR1 WNHNN and CDR2 SYGVQD come from the germline V gene (reference sequence). CDR3: CASGSTADTQYF. The CDR3, as DNA: TGCGCCAGCGGATCCACCGCAGATACGCAGTATTTT.

The chain couples TRBV2 to TRBJ2-5, with a weak D call TRBD2 (5 bases). V was cut by 1 base and J by 5 bases, with 26 bases left in between. The germline V gene encodes CDR1 SNHLY and CDR2 FYNNEI. The CDR3 consists of 19 residues. The CDR3 DNA reads as TGTGCCAGCAGTGAAGTGAGTTGGGCTAGCTTTCTTGGCCACGAGACCCAGTACTTC. This encodes CASSEVSWASFLGHETQYF.

This rearrangement joins TRBV5-1 to TRBJ1-3, with 7 bases that match TRBD1. The germline gives CDR1 SGHRS, CDR2 YFSETQ. CDR3 length: 15 amino acids. The junction had 6 bases not matched to a gene; V was cut back by 4 bases and J by 2 bases. CDR3 residues: CASSVGTAPGNTIYF. The CDR3 DNA sequence: TGCGCCAGCAGCGTCGGGACAGCGCCTGGAAACACCATATATTTT.

The V gene is TRBV28, the J gene TRBJ2-7; a possible D gene is TRBD1 (5 bases). V gave up 6 bases and J gave up 2 bases, with 8 bases separating them. This CDR3 spans 12 amino acids. Germline values: CDR1 MDHEN, CDR2 SYDVKM. The CDR3 spells CASSRVTYEQYF. The CDR3 DNA reads TGTGCCAGCAGCAGGGTTACCTACGAGCAGTACTTC. Full variable domain (rest looked up from reference TRBV28 and TRBJ2-7): DVKVTQSSRYLVKRTGEKVFLECVQDMDHENMFWYRQDPGLGLRLIYFSYDVKMKEKGDIPEGYSVSREKKERFSLILESASTNQTSMYLCASSRVTYEQYFGPGTRLTVT.

This clone was recorded a few times. V and J are TRBV7-3 and TRBJ2-2; D gene ambiguous. The V gene's germline CDR1 is SGHTA and CDR2 FQGTGA. The CDR3 loop spans 13 amino acids. V was shortened by 5 bases and J by 11 bases, with 15 bases between the two germline ends. CDR3 coding DNA: TGTGCCAGCAGCCGTGATGTGGATAGAGAGCTGTTTTTT. This translates into CASSRDVDRELFF.

The chain has TRBV5-4 and TRBJ1-1, with TRBD1 matching 8 bases. V dropped 4 bases and J dropped 4; count of bases not matched to a gene: 6. This CDR3 comprises 14 residues. Germline V CDR1 and CDR2: SGHNT, YYREEE (reference sequence). The CDR3 bases are TGTGCCAGCAGCCCCAGGGGGCTGGTCACTGAAGCTTTCTTT. Protein sequence: CASSPRGLVTEAFF. Variable domain in full (rest from reference TRBV5-4 and TRBJ1-1): ETGVTQSPTHLIKTRGQQVTLRCSSQSGHNTVSWYQQALGQGPQFIFQYYREEENGRGNFPPRFSGLQFPNYSSELNVNALELDDSALYLCASSPRGLVTEAFFGQGTRLTVV.

This CDR3 reads CSVTGTGSTGELFF. CDR3 DNA sequence: TGCAGCGTTACAGGGACAGGGTCCACCGGGGAGCTGTTTTTT. The chain joins TRBV29-1 to TRBJ2-2, with TRBD1 matching over 9 bases. The germline V gene encodes CDR1 SQVTM and CDR2 ANQGSEA. This CDR3 region has 14 residues. The V and J ends lost 5 bases and 4 bases, in that order; junction bases with no gene match: 5.

This clone showed up just a few times. The chain recombines TRBV7-2 with TRBJ2-2, with a possible D match to TRBD2 (5 bases). Per the germline V gene, CDR1 is SGHTA and CDR2 is FQGNSA. Trimming cost V 5 bases and J 4 bases, with 14 bases left between them. The CDR3 covers 15 residues. This CDR3 is CASSPWSGSTGELFF. The CDR3 bases are TGTGCCAGCAGCCCCTGGAGCGGAAGCACCGGGGAGCTGTTTTTT.

The CDR3 nucleotides read TGTGCCATCAGTGAGATTTACAGGAACACTGAAGCTTTCTTT. Its translation is CAISEIYRNTEAFF. The chain joins TRBV10-3 to TRBJ1-1; the D is unclear. This CDR3 has 14 amino acids. Trimming left V 2 bases short and J 1 base short, with 8 bases between. The germline CDR1 and CDR2 sequences are ENHRY and SYGVKD.

V usage is TRBV11-3 and J usage is TRBJ2-1, with D perhaps TRBD2 (5 bases). This CDR3 is 13 amino acids long. With 6 bases removed from V and 5 bases from J, the gap between germline ends came to 11 bases. Germline loops: CDR1 SGHNT, CDR2 YENEEA. CDR3 DNA: TGTGCCAGCAGTCTAACTAGTAACAATGAGCAGTTCTTC. It yields the protein CASSLTSNNEQFF.

The chain uses TRBV18 and TRBJ1-1; D may be TRBD1 (5 bases). The CDR3 covers 16 residues. Germline V gene data show CDR1 as KGHSH and CDR2 as LQKENI. Trimming stripped 0 bases from V and 2 bases from J, with 13 bases between. CDR3 loop: CASSPPSAGQNTEAFF. The DNA for the CDR3 is TGTGCCAGCTCACCACCGTCGGCAGGGCAAAACACTGAAGCTTTCTTT.

The V call is TRBV13, the J call TRBJ2-7; 7 nucleotides line up with TRBD2. Germline assignment: CDR1 PRHDT and CDR2 FYEKMQ (reference sequence). CDR3 length: 13 residues. V lost 2 bases, J lost 2 bases, and 0 bases stayed unmatched. The DNA of the CDR3 is TGTGCCAGCAGCTTACGGGGGGCCTACGAGCAGTACTTC. Protein product: CASSLRGAYEQYF.

This clone has just a few counts. The chain has TRBV10-1 and TRBJ2-1, with D perhaps assigned TRBD1 or TRBD2 (5 bases each). The CDR3 extends over 15 amino acids. Per the germline V gene, CDR1 is WNHNN and CDR2 is SYGVQD (reference sequence). V lost 2 bases, J lost 0 bases, and 8 bases lay in between. The DNA of the CDR3 is TGCGCCAGCAGTGAGGAGGGGAGCTCCTACAATGAGCAGTTCTTC. This codes for CASSEEGSSYNEQFF.